This T cell receptor (beta chain) was sequenced in a study of control samples from healthy donors and cancer patients. This table comes from immunoSEQ multiplex PCR, and its TCRdb copy is limited to in-frame clones, with some not included. The sample contains 130,000 or so clones, about 88% of which appear only once. This CDR3 region has 19 residues. The germline V and J ends were trimmed by 5 bases and 3 bases, with 28 bases remaining between them. Germline V gene sequence: CDR1 MRHNA, CDR2 SNTAGT. The source is a man aged 50 to 59 in good health. Sequenced: blood. The rearrangement links TRBV6-4 to TRBJ1-2; D uncertain. The CDR3: CASSKTGPHSLRLDYGYTF. CDR3 DNA: TGTGCCAGCAGTAAAACCGGCCCTCATTCTTTAAGGTTGGACTATGGCTACACCTTC.